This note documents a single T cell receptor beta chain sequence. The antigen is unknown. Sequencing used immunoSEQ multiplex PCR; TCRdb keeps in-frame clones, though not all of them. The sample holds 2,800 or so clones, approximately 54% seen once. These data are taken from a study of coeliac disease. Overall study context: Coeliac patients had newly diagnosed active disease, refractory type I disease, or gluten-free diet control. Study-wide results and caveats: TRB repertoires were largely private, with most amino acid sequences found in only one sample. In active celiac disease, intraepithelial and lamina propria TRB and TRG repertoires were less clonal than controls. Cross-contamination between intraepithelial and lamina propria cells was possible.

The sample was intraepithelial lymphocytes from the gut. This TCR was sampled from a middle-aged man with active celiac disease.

CDR3 loop: CASSLRWEAGELFF. The CDR3 DNA reads as TGTGCCAGCAGCTTACGGTGGGAGGCCGGGGAGCTGTTTTTT. The chain carries TRBV11-2 and TRBJ2-2; weak D call: TRBD2 (6 bases). From germline, CDR1 is SGHAT and CDR2 FQNNGV. The ends were cut back, 2 bases at V and 6 bases at J, with 10 bases in the middle. CDR3 length: 14 residues.